Following are 7 T cell receptor beta chains from one sample sequenced in a study of blood T cells in healthy people across ages. A second about 7 to 11 cycle PCR used barcoded and J-beta primers. TCRdb re-analysed the 5' RACE reads in MiXCR, keeping a single row per CDR3 protein. There are around 1,100,000 distinct CDR3 sequences in the sample; about two fifths occur only once, and around 13% lies in the top ten. The specimen sequenced was blood. Receptor source: a man between 18 and 35 years old in good health.

The chain recombines TRBV12-3 or TRBV12-4 with TRBJ1-1; TRBD1 might be the D (6 bases). CDR3 length: 15 residues. The DNA of the CDR3 is TGTGCATCTCGGTCAACAGGGACCGGGAACACTGAAGCTTTCTTT. This sequence encodes CASRSTGTGNTEAFF.

The V gene is TRBV5-6, the J gene TRBJ1-2; no clear D gene. The V end was cut by 0 bases, the J end by 0 bases, with 9 bases between. Per germline, CDR1 SGHDT and CDR2 YYEEEE. The CDR3 spans 15 residues. CDR3 in amino acids: CASSLGQSTNYGYTF. As DNA, the CDR3 is TGTGCCAGCAGCTTGGGGCAGAGCACTAACTATGGCTACACCTTC. Using reference TRBV5-6 and TRBJ1-2 for the parts outside the CDR3, the full variable domain is DAGVTQSPTHLIKTRGQQVTLRCSPKSGHDTVSWYQQALGQGPQFIFQYYEEEERQRGNFPDRFSGHQFPNYSSELNVNALLLGDSALYLCASSLGQSTNYGYTFGSGTRLTVV.

The rearrangement uses TRBV19 and TRBJ2-2; 7 bases map to TRBD1. The CDR3 loop spans 14 amino acids. Germline-derived CDR1 and CDR2 are LNHDA and SQIVND (reference sequence). V lost 4 bases and J lost 4; bases outside the gene matches: 3. CDR3 sequence (DNA): TGTGCCAGTAGTACCAACAGGGGCACCGGGGAGCTGTTTTTT. It encodes CASSTNRGTGELFF.

The genes are TRBV29-1 and TRBJ2-2; TRBD1 matches 8 bases. The CDR3 is 15 amino acids. Germline CDR1 reads SQVTM; CDR2 reads ANQGSEA. V lost 0 bases to trimming and J lost 6 bases; unmatched junction nucleotides: 6. CDR3: CSVEDPRGLAGELFF. The CDR3 DNA reads as TGCAGCGTTGAAGACCCCAGGGGGCTTGCCGGGGAGCTGTTTTTT.

Concerning this clonotype: A single base is all that separates this from a far larger clone, so a read error is likely. The chain combines TRBV12-3 or TRBV12-4 with TRBJ2-3, with D uncertain. The CDR3 is 11 residues long. Trimming pared 6 bases from V and 4 bases from J, leaving 5 bases between. The CDR3 protein is CASRFSDTQYF. The CDR3 DNA sequence: TGTGCCAGCAGGTTTTCAGATACGCAGTATTTT.

The gene calls are TRBV12-3 or TRBV12-4 and TRBJ2-7, with D possibly being TRBD1 (5 bases). Trimming shortened V by 5 bases and J by 1 base, and 12 bases separated the two germline ends. The CDR3 runs to 14 residues. DNA for the CDR3: TGTGCCAGCAGTGTGGACATGAGTTCCTACGAGCAGTACTTC. This encodes CASSVDMSSYEQYF.

This clonotype came up a few times. The chain recombines TRBV10-3 with TRBJ1-1; D is unclear. Germline-derived CDR1 and CDR2 are ENHRY and SYGVKD. CDR3 length equals 14 residues. V shed 3 bases and J shed 4 bases, with 12 bases lying between them. The CDR3 nucleotides are TGTGCCATCAGTGACCCTGGGAGGGCCACTGAAGCTTTCTTT. Amino acids: CAISDPGRATEAFF.